The next 27 T cell receptor beta chains were all read from a single sample in a study of blood T cell repertoires in COVID-19 (dated by TCRdb to the early 2020s). The library was prepared using the immunoSEQ multiplex PCR assay. As stored in TCRdb, this immuneACCESS dataset retains in-frame rearrangements with V and J assigned. A fraction of the clones does not appear; measured against another copy, unresolved V genes explain less than half of the discrepancy, and the remainder lacks a known reason. This sample comprises about 200,000 clones, roughly nine tenths of them detected only once. 0.78% of the sample goes to the ten largest clones. Sequenced material: peripheral blood. These receptor sequences come from an older woman with acute or convalescent COVID-19.

The chain is built from TRBV27 and TRBJ1-1; D is undetermined. This CDR3 is 13 amino acids long. The germline CDR1 and CDR2 sequences are MNHEY and SMNVEV (reference sequence). Between the trimmed V and J ends, which lost 0 bases and 3 bases, there was a span of 5 bases. The CDR3 loop reads CASSLSRDTEAFF. The CDR3 DNA is TGTGCCAGCAGTTTATCGAGGGACACTGAAGCTTTCTTT.

This sequence joins TRBV19 and TRBJ1-5, with a tentative D call TRBD1 (6 bases). Germline CDR1 and CDR2: LNHDA and SQIVND (reference sequence). This CDR3 spans 15 amino acids. V shed 6 bases and J shed 4 bases, with 16 bases lying between them. The CDR3 reads CASRGDRKLNQPQHF. Here the CDR3 DNA reads TGTGCCAGTAGAGGAGACAGGAAGCTAAATCAGCCCCAGCATTTT.

This clone showed up just once. This chain joins TRBV19 and TRBJ1-2, with 7 bases fitting TRBD1. This CDR3 spans 14 amino acids. V was clipped by 6 bases and J by 7 bases; unmatched bases: 11. Germline V lookup: CDR1 LNHDA, CDR2 SQIVND (reference sequence). CDR3 bases: TGTGCCAGTAGCCCCGACAGGGCGGATCGTGGCTACACCTTC. Amino acid sequence: CASSPDRADRGYTF.

The V and J genes are TRBV6-4 and TRBJ1-2; the match to TRBD1 covers 7 bases. The junction had 26 bases not matched to a gene; V was cut back by 2 bases and J by 5 bases. The CDR3 has 21 amino acids. Germline CDR1 MRHNA, CDR2 SNTAGT. CDR3 sequence reads: CASSDHHALWTNRQGLYGYTF. CDR3 nucleotide sequence: TGTGCCAGCAGTGACCACCACGCCCTGTGGACAAACAGACAGGGACTTTATGGCTACACCTTC.

This chain uses TRBV6-6 with TRBJ2-7; D is perhaps TRBD1 (6 bases). CDR1 and CDR2 from the germline V gene are MNHNY and SVGAGI (reference sequence). The V end lost 2 bases, the J end lost 0 bases, and 11 bases lay between the germline ends. The length of the CDR3 is 15 residues. CDR3 region: CASSYGDTLSYEQYF. The DNA for the CDR3 is TGTGCCAGCAGTTACGGGGACACCCTCTCCTACGAGCAGTACTTC.

V is TRBV18 and J is TRBJ1-1; D might be TRBD1 (5 bases). This CDR3 comprises 15 residues. Trimming took 6 bases from V and 0 from J, leaving 14 bases between them. Germline assignment: CDR1 KGHSH and CDR2 LQKENI. The CDR3 is CASSSGPGMNTEAFF. The CDR3, as DNA: TGTGCCAGCTCCTCAGGCCCAGGGATGAACACTGAAGCTTTCTTT.

The gene calls are TRBV2 and TRBJ2-5; the D gene is possibly TRBD2 (6 bases). Germline V CDR1 and CDR2: SNHLY, FYNNEI. Trimming took 6 bases from V and 6 from J, leaving 14 bases between them. The CDR3 totals 13 residues. In DNA, the CDR3 is TGTGCCAGCAGGGTAACGGGAGTGAAGACCCAGTACTTC. Translation gives CASRVTGVKTQYF.

The chain is built from TRBV29-1 and TRBJ2-7, with D possibly being TRBD1 (5 bases). The V and J ends lost 4 bases and 1 base respectively, with 8 bases between them. The CDR3 extends over 12 amino acids. Per germline, CDR1 SQVTM and CDR2 ANQGSEA. The CDR3 nucleotides read TGCAGCGTTGGGAAGGGGTCCTACGAGCAGTACTTC. It encodes CSVGKGSYEQYF.

This clone was counted once. The V and J genes are TRBV6-2 or TRBV6-3 and TRBJ2-5, with 8 positions matching TRBD2. This CDR3 spans 17 amino acids. Germline CDR1 MNHEY, CDR2 SVGEGT. V trimming: 5 bases; J trimming: 5 bases; junction bases outside the gene matches: 16. DNA for the CDR3: TGTGCCAGCAGTCCACCGGGACTAGGGTCTTTGGGGGAGACCCAGTACTTC. Translation: CASSPPGLGSLGETQYF.

A few counts support this clone. The genes are TRBV7-2 and TRBJ2-5; the D gene is possibly TRBD2 (6 bases). CDR1 SGHTA and CDR2 FQGNSA come from the germline V gene. The length of the CDR3 is 14 residues. Trimming took off 5 bases at V and 4 bases at J, with 14 bases between the two ends. The CDR3 loop reads CASSRIAAAETQYF. The CDR3 nucleotides read TGTGCCAGCAGCCGGATAGCGGCCGCAGAGACCCAGTACTTC.

V and J are TRBV3-1 (or the pseudogene TRBV3-2) and TRBJ1-2, with 7 bases fitting TRBD1. CDR1 LGHDT and CDR2 YNNKEL come from the germline V gene (reference sequence). V lost 4 bases and J lost 3; bases outside the gene matches: 5. The CDR3 consists of 14 residues. The CDR3 spells CASSLRQGDYGYTF. Written as DNA, the CDR3 is TGTGCCAGCAGCCTCCGACAGGGAGACTATGGCTACACCTTC.

The chain is built from TRBV9 and TRBJ2-2, with D possibly being TRBD2 (5 bases). Deletions cut 2 bases from V and 5 bases from J, with 13 bases between. CDR1 and CDR2 from the germline V gene are SGDLS and YYNGEE. This CDR3 spans 15 amino acids. CDR3 residues: CASSVRGGGTGELFF. The CDR3 DNA is TGTGCCAGCAGCGTCAGAGGAGGAGGTACCGGGGAGCTGTTTTTT. Drawing the rest from reference TRBV9 and TRBJ2-2, the complete variable domain is DSGVTQTPKHLITATGQRVTLRCSPRSGDLSVYWYQQSLDQGLQFLIQYYNGEERAKGNILERFSAQQFPDLHSELNLSSLELGDSALYFCASSVRGGGTGELFFGEGSRLTVL.

The rearrangement joins TRBV3-1 (or the pseudogene TRBV3-2) to TRBJ2-1, with D perhaps TRBD2 (6 bases). CDR3 length: 15 residues. Germline lookup yields CDR1 LGHDT and CDR2 YNNKEL (reference sequence). V lost 4 bases, J lost 6 bases, and 16 bases lay in between. The CDR3 nucleotides read TGTGCCAGCAGCCTCCGGGGGACCACTGGCAATGAGCAGTTCTTC. Protein: CASSLRGTTGNEQFF.

This chain joins TRBV7-9 and TRBJ2-2; 11 bases agree with TRBD2. V gave up 6 bases and J gave up 6 bases; unmatched junction bases: 9. The CDR3 is 16 residues long. CDR1 is SEHNR and CDR2 is FQNEAQ in the germline V gene (reference sequence). CDR3 sequence reads: CASSPLAGVGAGELFF. The CDR3 DNA reads TGTGCCAGCAGTCCACTAGCGGGAGTAGGGGCCGGGGAGCTGTTTTTT.

The V gene is TRBV19, the J gene TRBJ2-7, with 13 positions matching TRBD2. The ends lost 5 bases at V and 3 bases at J; junction bases unmatched: 4. The germline CDR1 and CDR2 sequences are LNHDA and SQIVND (reference sequence). The CDR3 totals 15 residues. The CDR3 region is CASSARLAGGYEQYF. CDR3 in DNA: TGTGCCAGTAGTGCGCGACTAGCGGGGGGCTACGAGCAGTACTTC.

This chain connects TRBV7-2 to TRBJ2-7, with 8 bases aligning to TRBD2. Germline CDR1 and CDR2: SGHTA and FQGNSA. The CDR3 spans 13 residues. The V and J ends lost 5 bases and 4 bases, in that order; junction bases with no gene match: 4. In nucleotides, the CDR3 is TGTGCCAGCAGCACCGGGACTAGTTACGAGCAGTACTTC. Its protein product is CASSTGTSYEQYF.

The V and J genes are TRBV29-1 and TRBJ2-7; D perhaps matches TRBD1 (6 bases). This CDR3 has 13 amino acids. Trimming stripped 2 bases from V and 6 bases from J, with 14 bases between. Looked up from germline, CDR1 is SQVTM and CDR2 is ANQGSEA. The CDR3 DNA sequence: TGCAGCGTTGAACGGCAGCTGGGGGCCGAGCAGTACTTC. This sequence encodes CSVERQLGAEQYF.

Written as DNA, the CDR3 is TGTGCCAGCAGTTTGACCGGGTTGGCAGATACGCAGTATTTT. It translates to CASSLTGLADTQYF. The V and J genes are TRBV28 and TRBJ2-3; unclear D gene. The germline CDR1 and CDR2 sequences are MDHEN and SYDVKM. V was shortened by 3 bases and J by 4 bases, with 11 bases between the two germline ends. The CDR3 has 14 amino acids.

This chain links TRBV19 with TRBJ2-7; D perhaps matches TRBD1 (6 bases). V gave up 10 bases and J gave up 3 bases, with 19 bases separating them. The CDR3 totals 14 residues. Germline loops: CDR1 LNHDA, CDR2 SQIVND (reference sequence). This CDR3 reads CATASRGQDYEQYF. The CDR3 DNA sequence: TGTGCCACTGCAAGTCGGGGACAAGACTACGAGCAGTACTTC. The variable domain in full, completed from reference TRBV19 and TRBJ2-7, reads DGGITQSPKYLFRKEGQNVTLSCEQNLNHDAMYWYRQDPGQGLRLIYYSQIVNDFQKGDIAEGYSVSREKKESFPLTVTSAQKNPTAFYLCATASRGQDYEQYFGPGTRLTVT.

The CDR3 loop is CTSSQARQVNSNQPQHF. CDR3 DNA: TGCACCAGCAGCCAAGCGAGACAGGTCAATAGCAATCAGCCCCAGCATTTT. The J gene is TRBJ1-5, the V gene TRBV1; the table's D call of TRBD1 was not tested on the DNA. TRBV1 represents a pseudogene. The CDR3 contains 17 residues.

This chain connects TRBV2 to TRBJ1-1; D is uncertain. CDR3 length equals 14 residues. The V end was cut by 11 bases, the J end by 0 bases, with 16 bases between. The germline V gene encodes CDR1 SNHLY and CDR2 FYNNEI. The CDR3 loop reads CACRRSTVNTEAFF. The CDR3 DNA reads as TGTGCCTGTAGGCGGAGTACGGTGAACACTGAAGCTTTCTTT. The full variable domain, completed using reference TRBV2 and TRBJ1-1, is EPEVTQTPSHQVTQMGQEVILRCVPISNHLYFYWYRQILGQKVEFLVSFYNNEISEKSEIFDDQFSVERPDGSNFTLKIRSTKLEDSAMYFCACRRSTVNTEAFFGQGTRLTVV.

This clone was seen a few times. The chain links TRBV5-6 to TRBJ1-1; 8 positions agree with TRBD1. V shed 5 bases, J shed 5 bases, and the junction held 11 bases outside the gene matches. The CDR3 extends over 15 amino acids. Germline V gene sequence: CDR1 SGHDT, CDR2 YYEEEE. In nucleotides, the CDR3 is TGTGCCAGCAGTCGCTCAGGGGGCGCGAGTACTGAAGCTTTCTTT. Its translation: CASSRSGGASTEAFF. The full variable domain, rest sourced from reference TRBV5-6 and TRBJ1-1, is DAGVTQSPTHLIKTRGQQVTLRCSPKSGHDTVSWYQQALGQGPQFIFQYYEEEERQRGNFPDRFSGHQFPNYSSELNVNALLLGDSALYLCASSRSGGASTEAFFGQGTRLTVV.

The chain is built from TRBV7-8 and TRBJ2-5, with 7 nucleotides matching TRBD2. V trimming: 6 bases; J trimming: 4 bases; junction bases outside the gene matches: 11. The germline CDR1 and CDR2 sequences are SGHVS and FQNEAQ. The CDR3 has 15 residues. CDR3 nucleotides: TGTGCCAGCAGGCCTGGACTAGAAAGACGAGAGACCCAGTACTTC. Its protein is CASRPGLERRETQYF.

The chain recombines TRBV4-2 with TRBJ2-7, with D tentatively TRBD2 (5 bases). Germline CDR1 LGHNA, CDR2 YNFKEQ. V was clipped by 0 bases and J by 5 bases, with 20 bases between them. CDR3 length: 17 residues. The CDR3 nucleotides read TGTGCCAGCAGCCAAGATCCCCGGCTAGCTCAGTCAAACGAGCAGTACTTC. This sequence encodes CASSQDPRLAQSNEQYF.

The CDR3 spells CSVKGGARNTEAFF. The DNA for the CDR3 is TGCAGCGTTAAGGGGGGGGCCCGTAACACTGAAGCTTTCTTT. This rearrangement joins TRBV29-1 to TRBJ1-1; tentatively, D is TRBD1 (6 bases). V gave up 5 bases and J gave up 2 bases, with 15 bases separating them. Germline V gives CDR1 SQVTM, CDR2 ANQGSEA. CDR3 size: 14 residues.

The chain's CDR3 is CASSLRSDSSNQPQHF. The CDR3 DNA sequence: TGTGCCAGCAGCTTGAGGTCTGACAGTAGCAATCAGCCCCAGCATTTT. The rearrangement joins TRBV5-5 to TRBJ1-5, with a weak D call TRBD1 (5 bases). The V gene's germline CDR1 is SGHKS and CDR2 YYEKEE (reference sequence). The CDR3 contains 16 residues. V dropped 1 base and J dropped 0 bases, with 11 bases sitting between them. Combining the CDR3 with reference TRBV5-5 and TRBJ1-5 gives the whole variable domain DAGVTQSPTHLIKTRGQQVTLRCSPISGHKSVSWYQQVLGQGPQFIFQYYEKEERGRGNFPDRFSARQFPNYSSELNVNALLLGDSALYLCASSLRSDSSNQPQHFGDGTRLSIL.

The chain links TRBV27 to TRBJ2-5; possible D gene TRBD2, 6 bases. V gave up 6 bases and J gave up 3 bases, with 11 bases separating them. CDR1 is MNHEY and CDR2 is SMNVEV in the germline V gene (reference sequence). The CDR3 has 13 amino acids. CDR3 sequence reads: CASRWTNEETQYF. CDR3 DNA: TGTGCCAGCAGATGGACTAACGAAGAGACCCAGTACTTC.